Reported below is one T cell receptor beta chain. The use of a sample-barcoded 5' primer and a J-beta primer mix characterized a second PCR of 7 to 11 cycles. TCRdb fed the 5' RACE reads into MiXCR, producing one record per CDR3 protein. The repertoire has 600,000 or so distinct CDR3 sequences, roughly 30% of them found once; the top ten carry approximately 14%. These data originate in a study of blood T cells in healthy people across ages. Germline lookup yields CDR1 LGHNA and CDR2 YNFKEQ. V was clipped by 2 bases and J by 0 bases, with 14 bases between them. This CDR3 is 17 amino acids long. This receptor was taken from an elderly woman in good health. The chain recombines TRBV4-2 with TRBJ2-1; TRBD2 is a possible D gene (7 bases). The specimen sequenced was blood. In DNA form, the CDR3 reads TGTGCCAGCAGCCAAAAAGGGGGGGGGAGCTCCTACAATGAGCAGTTCTTC. Amino acid sequence: CASSQKGGGSSYNEQFF.